The present T cell receptor beta chain was sequenced within a study of CD8 T cells in Susac syndrome (dated by TCRdb to the late 2010s). Regarding the complete study: Whether CD8+ T cell activation and differentiation in Susac syndrome was antigen driven was tested using repertoire sequencing. Clonality of the CD8+ T cell repertoire was compared between roughly eleven healthy donors, roughly 14 Susac syndrome patients and roughly 16 multiple sclerosis patients. Study-level results and caveats: The TCR sequencing and HLA analysis was acknowledged to have included a relatively small number of individuals.

In its sample, this clonotype was seen a few times. What this receptor recognizes is not known. No clone much larger than this one lies a single base away; base qualities are absent. RNA was extracted using the RNeasy kit, and roughly 0.5 to 1 microgram was reverse transcribed with random hexamers. TCR beta CDR3 regions were amplified with the immunoSEQ multiplex PCR assay covering 54 Vbeta and 13 Jbeta segments. Bias from PCR amplification was corrected by using a synthetic template baseline for primer optimization and for computational correction. For the original study's pipeline: Reads were assigned to V, D and J genes according to IMGT and analyzed in immunoSEQ Analyzer, with only productive sequences retained. Clonality was calculated as one minus the Shannon entropy normalized by log2 of the number of productive unique sequences. For each patient and control, public and private clones were evaluated within the 100 most prevalent clones. Susac-specific clones were defined as absent from healthy and MS cohorts, about 1,100 published viral clones and other ImmuneACCESS disease sequences. Through fastp at Q25 and MiXCR, TCRdb rebuilt clones from the public reads, retaining in-frame beta chains. Rows matching on CDR3 protein sequence are summarized as one entry with the most common DNA and genes. The V and J calls were not made by the authors but by TCRdb's processing. The sample yields about 430,000 distinct CDR3 sequences; approximately 85% were counted once. The ten largest clones capture approximately 0.12% of the sample.

According to the germline V gene, CDR1 reads MNHNS and CDR2 reads SASEGT. For this chain, trimming is 6 bases at the V end and 7 bases at the J end, and the number of junction bases without a gene match is 5. Measured from the cysteine to the phenylalanine, the CDR3 is 12 residues long. The sequence is cut down to CDR3 DNA, 36 bases in frame from base 1. Peripheral blood CD8+ and CD4+ T cells from healthy donors, Susac syndrome patients and multiple sclerosis patients were profiled using high-throughput TCR beta sequencing. The multiple sclerosis controls were treatment-naive patients whose relapsing-remitting disease, either stable or active, fulfilled the revised McDonald criteria. Bulk CD8+ and CD4+ T cells were purified by magnetic negative isolation, while CD8+ TEMRA cells were enriched using FACS. Blood was collected in EDTA tubes and processed within 24 hours, with PBMCs isolated through density gradient centrifugation. PBMCs destined for TCR sequencing were cryopreserved in liquid nitrogen and later thawed in a 37 °C water bath. The sorted or isolated CD4+, CD8+ and CD8+ TEMRA cells had a purity of 90% or higher.

Sequencing used CD8+ T cells from PBMCs. The origin of this receptor is a human donor with multiple sclerosis. The sequence joins TRBV6-1 to TRBJ1-1, with 7 bases in between that match TRBD1. The DNA sequence is given as TGTGCCAGCAGAGACAGGGCCTATGAAGCTTTCTTT. Its protein is CASRDRAYEAFF.